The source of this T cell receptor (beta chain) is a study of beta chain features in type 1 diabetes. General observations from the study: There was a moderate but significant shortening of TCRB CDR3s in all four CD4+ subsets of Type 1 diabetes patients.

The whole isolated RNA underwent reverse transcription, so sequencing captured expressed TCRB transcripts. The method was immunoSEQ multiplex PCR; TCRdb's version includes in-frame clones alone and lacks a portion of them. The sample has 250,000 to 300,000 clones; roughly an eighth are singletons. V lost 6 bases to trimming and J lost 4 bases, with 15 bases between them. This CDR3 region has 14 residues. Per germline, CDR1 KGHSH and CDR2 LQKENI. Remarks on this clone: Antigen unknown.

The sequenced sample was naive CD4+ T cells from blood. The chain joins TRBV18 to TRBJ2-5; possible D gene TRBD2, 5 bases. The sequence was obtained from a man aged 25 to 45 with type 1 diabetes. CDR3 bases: TGTGCCAGCTCGTCCGGGGTCCGGGGAGAGACCCAGTACTTC. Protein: CASSSGVRGETQYF.